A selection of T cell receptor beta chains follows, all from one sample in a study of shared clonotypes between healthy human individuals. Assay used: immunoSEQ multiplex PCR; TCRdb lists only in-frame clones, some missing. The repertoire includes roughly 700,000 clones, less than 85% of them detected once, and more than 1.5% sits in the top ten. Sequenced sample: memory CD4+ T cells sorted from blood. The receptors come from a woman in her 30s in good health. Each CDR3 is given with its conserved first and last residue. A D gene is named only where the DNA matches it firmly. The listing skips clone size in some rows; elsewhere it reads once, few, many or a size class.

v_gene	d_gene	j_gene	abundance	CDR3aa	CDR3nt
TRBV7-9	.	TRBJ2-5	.	CASRPGSRRGHSAQYF	TGTGCCAGCAGGCCTGGGAGCAGACGGGGACATTCGGCCCAGTACTTC
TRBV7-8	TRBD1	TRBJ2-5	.	CALDRGETQYF	TGTGCCCTTGACAGGGGCGAGACCCAGTACTTC
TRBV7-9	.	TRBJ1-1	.	CASSLVGGGEAFF	TGTGCCAGCAGCTTAGTCGGGGGCGGTGAAGCTTTCTTT
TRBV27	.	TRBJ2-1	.	CAVRKSSVSYNEQFF	TGTGCGGTCCGCAAGTCTAGCGTTTCCTACAATGAGCAGTTCTTC
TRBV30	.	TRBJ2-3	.	CAWTSGDTQYF	TGTGCCTGGACTTCAGGGGATACGCAGTATTTT
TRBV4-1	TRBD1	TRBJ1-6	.	CASSPTTRDRGRHSPLHF	TGCGCCAGCAGCCCCACTACCCGGGACAGGGGGCGGCATTCACCCCTCCACTTT
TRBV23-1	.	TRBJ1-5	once	CASSQSGRFNQPQHF	TGCGCCAGCAGTCAATCGGGGCGATTCAATCAGCCCCAGCATTTT
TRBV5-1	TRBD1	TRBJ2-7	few	CASSLGDRDRNEQYF	TGCGCCAGCAGCTTGGGGGACAGGGATAGGAACGAGCAGTACTTC
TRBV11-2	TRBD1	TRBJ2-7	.	CASSALRGQGAYEQYF	TGTGCCAGCAGCGCACTTAGGGGACAGGGGGCCTACGAGCAGTACTTC
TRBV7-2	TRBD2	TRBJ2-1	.	CASSKPGLKNEQFF	TGTGCCAGCAGCAAACCGGGACTAAAAAATGAGCAGTTCTTC
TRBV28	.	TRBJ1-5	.	CASSRTVGEQPQHF	TGTGCCAGCTCCCGAACGGTGGGAGAACAGCCCCAGCATTTT
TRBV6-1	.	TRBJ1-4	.	CASRTVGGPNEKLFF	TGTGCCAGCAGGACCGTCGGGGGGCCGAATGAAAAACTGTTTTTT
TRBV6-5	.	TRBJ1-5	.	CASRRQVNQPQHF	TGTGCCAGCAGGAGACAGGTCAATCAGCCCCAGCATTTT
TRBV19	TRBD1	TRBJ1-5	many	CASSRQGAGNQPQHF	TGTGCCAGTAGTCGTCAGGGGGCTGGCAATCAGCCCCAGCATTTT
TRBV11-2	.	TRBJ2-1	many	CASSLTAGNNEQFF	TGTGCCAGCAGCTTAACTGCCGGAAACAATGAGCAGTTCTTC
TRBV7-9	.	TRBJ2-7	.	CASSRAAFYEQYF	TGTGCCAGCAGCCGAGCAGCCTTCTACGAGCAGTACTTC
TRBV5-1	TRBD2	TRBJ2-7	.	CASSGTSMHEQYF	TGCGCCAGCAGCGGGACTAGCATGCACGAGCAGTACTTC
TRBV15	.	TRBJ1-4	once	CATSRDITNEKLFF	TGTGCCACCAGCAGGGACATCACTAATGAAAAACTGTTTTTT
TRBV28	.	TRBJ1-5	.	CASSLKGLTGFRNQPQHF	TGTGCCAGCAGTTTAAAGGGCTTGACCGGGTTTCGCAATCAGCCCCAGCATTTT
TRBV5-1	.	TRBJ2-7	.	CASSTSSQVNTYEQYF	TGCGCCAGCAGCACTTCATCACAGGTAAATACCTACGAGCAGTACTTC
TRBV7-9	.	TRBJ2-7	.	CASSQTSSTEQYF	TGTGCCAGCAGCCAGACCTCTAGCACCGAGCAGTACTTC
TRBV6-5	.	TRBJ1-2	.	CASSLVGSYGYTF	TGTGCCAGCAGTTTGGTGGGTTCCTATGGCTACACCTTC
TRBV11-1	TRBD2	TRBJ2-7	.	CASSLGGRVLEQYF	TGTGCCAGCAGCTTGGGCGGGAGAGTTCTGGAGCAGTACTTC
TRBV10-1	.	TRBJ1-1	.	CASSESTPGVNTEAFF	TGCGCCAGCAGTGAGTCGACTCCGGGGGTGAACACTGAAGCTTTCTTT
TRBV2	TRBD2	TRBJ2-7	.	CASRSPLAGSYEQYF	TGTGCCAGCAGGTCGCCCCTAGCGGGGTCCTACGAGCAGTACTTC